The 17 T cell receptor beta chains given below trace back to one sample, sequenced in a study of T cells in Graves' hyperthyroidism and ophthalmopathy. Amplified TCR beta CDR3 regions derived from RNA transcripts. Primed by the HTBI set, a first-round RT-PCR was run on the TCR CDR3. MiXCR, applied by TCRdb to the multiplex PCR reads, yields one record per CDR3 protein. This sample yields 550,000 to 600,000 distinct CDR3 sequences, of which approximately 15% are seen a single time; 6.5% to 9% belongs to the top ten. Specimen: blood. The receptors originated from a woman aged 18-30 years with Graves' ophthalmopathy.

This clonotype was counted many times. This rearrangement joins TRBV7-3 to TRBJ2-3, with a tentative D call TRBD1 (5 bases). Looked up from germline, CDR1 is SGHTA and CDR2 is FQGTGA. V was cut by 0 bases and J by 2 bases, with 15 bases left in between. CDR3 length: 17 residues. The CDR3 nucleotides are TGTGCCAGCAGCTTAACGTTAATGGGGCCGCCCACAGATACGCAGTATTTT. Its protein product is CASSLTLMGPPTDTQYF.

This clonotype showed up many times. The rearrangement uses TRBV4-1 and TRBJ2-3, with 12 bases lining up with TRBD2. The CDR3 covers 17 residues. Germline CDR1 MGHRA, CDR2 YSYEKL. Trimming cost V 4 bases and J 1 base; bases outside gene matches: 6. CDR3 in DNA: TGCGCCAGCAGCCGCCGACTAGCGGGAGAGGGCACAGATACGCAGTATTTT. Protein product: CASSRRLAGEGTDTQYF.

This clonotype was counted at least ten times. The chain recombines TRBV11-2 with TRBJ1-2; TRBD1 might be the D (5 bases). Germline V gene lookup returns CDR1 SGHAT and CDR2 FQNNGV. Trimming left V 5 bases short and J 4 bases short, with 17 bases between. The CDR3 loop spans 15 amino acids. DNA of the CDR3: TGTGCCAGCAGCCCCGAGGGGATGCCTATCTATGGCTACACCTTC. It yields the protein CASSPEGMPIYGYTF.

The J gene is TRBJ2-3, the V gene TRBV24-1, with TRBD2 identical over 14 bases. CDR3 length: 15 residues. V trimming: 4 bases; J trimming: 7 bases; junction bases outside the gene matches: 3. The germline gives CDR1 KGHDR, CDR2 SFDVKD. CDR3 amino acids: CATSDWTSGRNTQYF. The CDR3 DNA reads as TGTGCCACCAGTGACTGGACTAGCGGGAGGAATACGCAGTATTTT.

The chain recombines TRBV4-2 with TRBJ1-4; 9 bases fit TRBD1. Germline V gene sequence: CDR1 LGHNA, CDR2 YNFKEQ. The V gene end was trimmed by 5 bases and the J gene end by 7 bases; junction bases not matched to a gene: 11. The CDR3 runs to 16 residues. The CDR3 DNA sequence: TGTGCCAGCAGCTCATGGACAGGGGCGATACGTGAAAAACTGTTTTTT. Translated, it gives CASSSWTGAIREKLFF.

This clonotype showed up just a few times. J is TRBJ1-2 and V is TRBV4-2; TRBD1 might be the D (5 bases). V was pared by 0 bases and J by 2 bases, with 10 bases between. Germline values: CDR1 LGHNA, CDR2 YNFKEQ. There are 15 residues in the CDR3. CDR3 residues: CASSQDLEGNYGYTF. The CDR3 bases are TGTGCCAGCAGCCAAGATTTGGAGGGGAACTATGGCTACACCTTC.

The chain combines TRBV28 with TRBJ1-3, with a weak D call TRBD1 (5 bases). This CDR3 is built from 16 residues. The germline CDR1 and CDR2 sequences are MDHEN and SYDVKM. Trimming pared 2 bases from V and 0 bases from J, leaving 11 bases between. The CDR3 sequence is CASSLLGGLSGNTIYF. The CDR3 DNA follows: TGTGCCAGCAGTTTACTGGGGGGACTCTCTGGAAACACCATATATTTT.

This clonotype occurred a few times. This chain links TRBV4-1 with TRBJ2-2; possibly TRBD1 or TRBD2 for D (5 bases each). The germline gives CDR1 MGHRA, CDR2 YSYEKL. The ends were cut back, 1 base at V and 1 base at J, with 13 bases in the middle. The CDR3 consists of 17 residues. The CDR3 sequence: CASSQAPPGRNTGELFF. CDR3 DNA: TGCGCCAGCAGCCAAGCCCCGCCGGGGCGGAACACCGGGGAGCTGTTTTTT.

This clonotype was found once. An end of the junction does not agree with germline; a read error may underlie this. CDR3 residues: CGAREGLISGANVLTF. The CDR3 nucleotides read TGCGGTGCTAGAGAGGGACTCATCTCTGGGGCCAACGTCCTGACTTTC. The chain has TRBV20-1 and TRBJ2-6; possible D gene TRBD2, 6 bases. Germline V gives CDR1 DFQATT, CDR2 SNEGSKA (reference sequence). CDR3 length: 16 amino acids.

The J gene is TRBJ1-1, the V gene TRBV2, with a weak D call TRBD1 (6 bases). CDR3 size: 15 residues. The V gene lost 4 bases and the J gene lost 0 bases, with 12 bases spanning the gap. Germline CDR1 is SNHLY and CDR2 is FYNNEI. CDR3 in amino acids: CASSALTGMNTEAFF. The CDR3 region has the DNA TGTGCCAGCAGTGCCCTGACAGGTATGAACACTGAAGCTTTCTTT.

This clonotype was observed a handful of times. The chain uses TRBV9 and TRBJ1-2; weak D call: TRBD1 (6 bases). The CDR3 spans 15 residues. Per germline, CDR1 SGDLS and CDR2 YYNGEE. The V gene lost 3 bases and the J gene lost 8 bases, with 20 bases spanning the gap. The CDR3 nucleotides read TGTGCCAGCAGCGGGGGGACAATCGAAGTAAAGGGCTACACCTTC. It encodes CASSGGTIEVKGYTF.

This chain uses TRBV6-2 or TRBV6-3 with TRBJ2-2, with 10 nucleotides matching TRBD1. The trim removed 6 bases at V and 5 bases at J, leaving 6 bases unmatched. Germline CDR1 reads MNHEY; CDR2 reads SVGEGT. This CDR3 spans 15 amino acids. The CDR3 sequence is CASSQTGGRTGELFF. CDR3 DNA: TGTGCCAGCAGCCAGACAGGGGGCAGGACCGGGGAGCTGTTTTTT.

The chain has TRBV4-3 and TRBJ2-1; 10 bases line up with TRBD2. V dropped 0 bases and J dropped 4; count of bases not matched to a gene: 6. CDR3 length: 17 amino acids. Germline V lookup: CDR1 LGHNA, CDR2 YSLEER. DNA for the CDR3: TGCGCCAGCAGCCAAGACGGAGCGGGAGGGCCTTACAATGAGCAGTTCTTC. The encoded protein is CASSQDGAGGPYNEQFF.

This clonotype was seen a handful of times. This sequence joins TRBV20-1 and TRBJ1-5, with a weak D call TRBD1 (5 bases). V shed 0 bases and J shed 3 bases, with 15 bases lying between them. Germline V CDR1 and CDR2: DFQATT, SNEGSKA (reference sequence). CDR3 length: 16 residues. The CDR3 sequence: CSARDHRRGLNQPQHF. CDR3 DNA sequence: TGCAGTGCTAGAGATCATAGAAGGGGCCTCAATCAGCCCCAGCATTTT.

This clonotype was observed a few times. V and J are TRBV13 and TRBJ2-1; no definite D call. Trimming left V 5 bases short and J 5 bases short, with 10 bases between. The V gene's germline CDR1 is PRHDT and CDR2 FYEKMQ (reference sequence). The CDR3 spans 13 residues. The CDR3 DNA sequence: TGTGCCAGCAGCCCTCGACTGGACAATGAGCAGTTCTTC. It specifies CASSPRLDNEQFF. The variable domain in full, with the rest retrieved from reference TRBV13 and TRBJ2-1, is AAGVIQSPRHLIKEKRETATLKCYPIPRHDTVYWYQQGPGQDPQFLISFYEKMQSDKGSIPDRFSAQQFSDYHSELNMSSLELGDSALYFCASSPRLDNEQFFGPGTRLTVL.

This clonotype was detected ten times or more. The chain is built from TRBV2 and TRBJ2-1; 10 bases line up with TRBD2. Germline CDR1 and CDR2: SNHLY and FYNNEI. V was pared by 5 bases and J by 10 bases, with 8 bases of the junction left unmatched. This CDR3 contains 14 residues. The CDR3, as DNA: TGTGCCAGCAGTAGGCTAGCGGGAGAAGGAGAGCAGTTCTTC. Protein product: CASSRLAGEGEQFF.

The chain carries TRBV4-3 and TRBJ2-3; 9 bases match TRBD2. CDR3 length: 18 amino acids. The V and J ends lost 0 bases and 4 bases, in that order; junction bases with no gene match: 11. Germline CDR1 is LGHNA and CDR2 is YSLEER. CDR3 nucleotide sequence: TGCGCCAGCAGCCAAGAACGGGGCGGGAGGGCCAGCGCAGATACGCAGTATTTT. Amino acid sequence: CASSQERGGRASADTQYF.